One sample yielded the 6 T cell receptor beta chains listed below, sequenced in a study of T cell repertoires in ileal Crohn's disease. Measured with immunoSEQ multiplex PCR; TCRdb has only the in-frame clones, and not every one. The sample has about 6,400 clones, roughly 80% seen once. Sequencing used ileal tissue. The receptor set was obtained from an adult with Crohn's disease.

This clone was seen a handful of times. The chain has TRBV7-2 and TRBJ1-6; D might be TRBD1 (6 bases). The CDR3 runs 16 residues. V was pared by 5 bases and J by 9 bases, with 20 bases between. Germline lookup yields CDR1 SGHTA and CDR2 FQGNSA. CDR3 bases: TGTGCCAGCAGCCCTACGAGGGGGATGGGCGTTTCACCCCTCCACTTT. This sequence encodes CASSPTRGMGVSPLHF.

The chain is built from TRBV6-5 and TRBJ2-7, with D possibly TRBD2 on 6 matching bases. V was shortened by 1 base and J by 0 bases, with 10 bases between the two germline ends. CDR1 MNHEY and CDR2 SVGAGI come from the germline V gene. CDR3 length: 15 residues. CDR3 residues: CASSYFAGSSYEQYF. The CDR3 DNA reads TGTGCCAGCAGTTACTTTGCGGGGAGCTCCTACGAGCAGTACTTC.

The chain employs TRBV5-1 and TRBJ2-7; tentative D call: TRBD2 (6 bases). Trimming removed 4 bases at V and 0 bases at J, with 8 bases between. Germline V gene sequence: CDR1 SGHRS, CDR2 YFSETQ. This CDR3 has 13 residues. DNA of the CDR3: TGCGCCAGCAGCGAGCGGGTCTCCTACGAGCAGTACTTC. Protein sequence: CASSERVSYEQYF.

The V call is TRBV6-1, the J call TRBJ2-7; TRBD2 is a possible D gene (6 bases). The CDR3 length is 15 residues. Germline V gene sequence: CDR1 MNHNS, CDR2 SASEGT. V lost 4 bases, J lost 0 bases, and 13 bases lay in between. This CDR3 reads CASSAVADPSYEQYF. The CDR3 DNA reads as TGTGCCAGCAGTGCGGTAGCGGATCCCTCCTACGAGCAGTACTTC.

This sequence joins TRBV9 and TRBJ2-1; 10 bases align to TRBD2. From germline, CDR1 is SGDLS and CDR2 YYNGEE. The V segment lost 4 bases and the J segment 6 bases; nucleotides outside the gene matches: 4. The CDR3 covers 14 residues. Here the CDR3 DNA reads TGTGCCAGCAGCTTCGGGACTAGCGTCAATGAGCAGTTCTTC. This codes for CASSFGTSVNEQFF.

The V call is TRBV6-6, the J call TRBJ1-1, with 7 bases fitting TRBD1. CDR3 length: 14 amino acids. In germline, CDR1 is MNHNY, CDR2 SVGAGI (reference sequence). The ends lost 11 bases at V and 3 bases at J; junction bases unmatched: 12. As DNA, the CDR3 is TGTGCCGCCCGAAGGGGGCACGGGTACACTGAAGCTTTCTTT. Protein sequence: CAARRGHGYTEAFF.